This entry is about one TCR beta chain. Its antigen remains unidentified. Base qualities are not at hand, and no much larger clone is one base apart. V lost 1 base and J lost 2 bases; the stretch between them is 9 bases long. Based on the germline V gene, the CDR1 and CDR2 sequences are LGHNA and YSLEER. Its CDR3 holds 15 amino acids, cysteine through phenylalanine. Only the CDR3 portion is preserved as DNA: 45 bases, with reading frame beginning at the first base. The entry originates in a study of T cell responses to AZD1222 COVID-19 vaccine listed by TCRdb under 2021. Regarding the research as a whole: AZD1222 recipients given second doses at about 4 weeks or at about 12 weeks were pooled, since spike-specific TCR depth and breadth were not found to differ between the two schedules. A total of roughly 240 trial participants underwent TCR sequencing, of whom about 200 received two doses of AZD1222 and some 26 received two doses of the MenACWY control vaccine. Trial participants were enrolled by age into 18-55, 56-69 and 70-plus year subgroups, with around 150, 28 and 57 TCR-sequenced participants respectively. General conclusions and limits of the study: Reportedly, close to half of the unique spike-specific TCRs recognized epitopes lying outside the regions that are mutated in the B.1.351 and B.1.1.7 variants. Conclusions about previously exposed vaccinees are limited, since just five or six AZD1222 recipients were seropositive for SARS-CoV-2 at baseline. After two AZD1222 doses, spike-specific TCR breadth and depth were significantly higher than at day 0 and than in MenACWY recipients. Participants were mostly white British and included more females than males, and it was suggested by the authors that clonal diversity may have been underestimated. The whole spike protein was spanned by vaccine-associated CD4 TCRs, and dominant responses were seen in regions 160-218 and 743-854. In the small 56-69-year group, the increase in depth fell short of significance, most likely because of low power. No day 14 peak-response samples were available, so repertoires were characterized only after the peak T cell response.

The CDR3 regions of human TCRbeta chains were analyzed by immunosequencing. The source study handled its data this way. Repertoire TCRs were checked for matches against a reference library of SARS-CoV-2-specific TCRs that had been generated using the MIRA antigen-specificity platform. Breadth was defined as the fraction of unique TCRs that were SARS-CoV-2-associated, and depth was defined as the fraction of total T cells that were SARS-CoV-2-associated. Using the MIRA data, every spike-specific TCR was mapped to the spike region that the TCR reacted to and assigned to either a CD4 or a CD8 class. Log10-transformed breadth and depth values were compared by one-way ANOVA with Sidak's multiple comparisons tests. TCRdb stores this immuneACCESS table with in-frame sequences only. Part of the clones is absent; in the studies checked, under half of the shortfall reflects unresolved V genes, and no reason is known for the rest. D and trimming come from the DNA, and the V and J calls and clone size come from that table. This sample gives about 160,000 clones in total; approximately 94% of them show up just once. Roughly 1.3% of the sample is taken by the ten largest.

The time point label on this specimen signifies: baseline before first vaccination. Samples from vaccinated people were obtained from the UK trials COV001 and COV002, which included a single-blind randomized controlled phase 2/3 trial of AZD1222 (ChAdOx1 nCoV-19) in healthy adults. Trial participant PBMC samples were collected at day 0 and day 28 after the second dose for TCRbeta chain sequencing. Sequencing was performed on peripheral blood, taken on day 0 of AZD1222 vaccination. The chain is assembled from TRBV4-3 and TRBJ2-1; possibly the D gene is TRBD2, per 5 matching bases. The clonotype comes from an adult in good health. The DNA sequence reads TGCGCCAGCAGCCAAGGCCTGGGAGCCTACAATGAGCAGTTCTTC. It encodes CASSQGLGAYNEQFF.